This T cell receptor beta chain was captured by sequencing in a study of glioma-infiltrating T cells. Study-wide results and caveats: Tissue-blood divergence was below expectation in non-neoplastic patients, above in gliomas.

The CDR3 sequence is 13 residues long. V was cut by 4 bases and J by 4 bases, with 11 bases left in between. CDR1 and CDR2 from the germline V gene are MNHEY and SMNVEV (reference sequence). The iRepertoire nested amplicon-rescue multiplex PCR amplified TCR alpha and beta CDR3s from RNA. TCRdb passed the multiplex PCR reads through MiXCR, listing each CDR3 protein once. Seen here are about 180,000 distinct CDR3 sequences, around 40% observed once, and the top ten hold around 5%. This clonotype was seen ten or more times. What it recognizes is unknown. Sequenced input: glioma tissue, nonneoplastic brain tissue, or PBMCs (not recorded which). This chain uses TRBV27 with TRBJ2-7; D is undetermined. This TCR was sampled from a human donor with low-grade glioma or glioblastoma, undergoing nonglioma brain surgery, or in good health (not recorded which). This CDR3 reads CASSYGSYYEQYF. The CDR3, as DNA: TGTGCCAGCAGTTATGGCAGTTATTACGAGCAGTACTTC.